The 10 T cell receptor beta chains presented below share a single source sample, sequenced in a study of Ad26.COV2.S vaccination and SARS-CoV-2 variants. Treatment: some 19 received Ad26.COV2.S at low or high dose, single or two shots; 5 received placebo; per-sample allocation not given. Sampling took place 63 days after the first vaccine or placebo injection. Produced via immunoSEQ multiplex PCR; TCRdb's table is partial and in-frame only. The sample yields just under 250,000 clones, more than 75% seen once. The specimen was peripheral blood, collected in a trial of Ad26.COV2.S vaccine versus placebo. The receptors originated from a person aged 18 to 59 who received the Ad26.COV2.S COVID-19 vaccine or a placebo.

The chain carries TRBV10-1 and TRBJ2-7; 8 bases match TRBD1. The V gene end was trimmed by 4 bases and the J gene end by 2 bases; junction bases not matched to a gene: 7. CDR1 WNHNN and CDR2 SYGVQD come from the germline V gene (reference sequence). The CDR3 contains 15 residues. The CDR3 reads CASSADRGATYEQYF. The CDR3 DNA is TGCGCCAGCAGTGCTGACAGGGGCGCAACCTACGAGCAGTACTTC.

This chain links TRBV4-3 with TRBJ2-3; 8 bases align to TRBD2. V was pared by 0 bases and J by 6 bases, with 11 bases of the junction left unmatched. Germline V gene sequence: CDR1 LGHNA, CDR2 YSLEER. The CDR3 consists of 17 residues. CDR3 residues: CASSQDLPGGRKDTQYF. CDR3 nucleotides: TGCGCCAGCAGCCAAGATCTCCCGGGAGGGCGTAAGGATACGCAGTATTTT.

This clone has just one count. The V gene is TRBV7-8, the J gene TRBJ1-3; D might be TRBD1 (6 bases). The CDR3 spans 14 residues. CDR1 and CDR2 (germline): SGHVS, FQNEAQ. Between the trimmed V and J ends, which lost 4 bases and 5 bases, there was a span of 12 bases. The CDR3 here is CASSSSDSRNTIYF. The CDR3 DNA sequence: TGTGCCAGCAGCTCCTCGGACAGTAGAAACACCATATATTTT.

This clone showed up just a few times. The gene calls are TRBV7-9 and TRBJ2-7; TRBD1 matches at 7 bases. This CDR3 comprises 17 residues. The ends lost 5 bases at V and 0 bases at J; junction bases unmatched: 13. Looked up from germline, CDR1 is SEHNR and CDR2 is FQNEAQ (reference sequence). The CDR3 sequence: CASSLKRPGTVSYEQYF. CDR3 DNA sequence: TGTGCCAGCAGCCTGAAGCGTCCCGGGACAGTCTCCTACGAGCAGTACTTC.

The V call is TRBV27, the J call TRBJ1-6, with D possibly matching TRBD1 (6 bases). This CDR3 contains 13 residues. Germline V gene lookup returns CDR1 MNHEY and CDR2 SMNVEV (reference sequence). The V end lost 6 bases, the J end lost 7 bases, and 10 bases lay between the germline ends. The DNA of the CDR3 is TGTGCCAGCAGAAGGACAGAGAATTCACCCCTCCACTTT. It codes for CASRRTENSPLHF.

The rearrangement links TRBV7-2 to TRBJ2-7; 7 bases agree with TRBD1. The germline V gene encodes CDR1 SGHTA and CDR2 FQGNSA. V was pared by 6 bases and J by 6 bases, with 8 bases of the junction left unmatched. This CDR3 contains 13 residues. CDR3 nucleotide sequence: TGTGCCAGCAGACCCGAGGGGGCGTTCGAGCAGTACTTC. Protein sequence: CASRPEGAFEQYF.

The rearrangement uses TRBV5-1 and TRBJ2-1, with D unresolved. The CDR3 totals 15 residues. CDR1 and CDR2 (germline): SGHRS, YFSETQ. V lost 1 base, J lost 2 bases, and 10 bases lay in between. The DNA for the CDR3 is TGCGCCAGCAGCTTGAGAGACTCGGCCTACAATGAGCAGTTCTTC. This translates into CASSLRDSAYNEQFF.

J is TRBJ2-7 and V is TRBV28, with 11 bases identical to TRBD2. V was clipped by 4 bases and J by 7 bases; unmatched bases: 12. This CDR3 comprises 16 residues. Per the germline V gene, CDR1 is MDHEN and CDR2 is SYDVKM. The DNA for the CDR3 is TGTGCCAGCAGTTACCTGGGGCTAGCGGGAGGAAGGGAGCAGTACTTC. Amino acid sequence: CASSYLGLAGGREQYF. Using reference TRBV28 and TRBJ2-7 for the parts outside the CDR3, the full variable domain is DVKVTQSSRYLVKRTGEKVFLECVQDMDHENMFWYRQDPGLGLRLIYFSYDVKMKEKGDIPEGYSVSREKKERFSLILESASTNQTSMYLCASSYLGLAGGREQYFGPGTRLTVT.

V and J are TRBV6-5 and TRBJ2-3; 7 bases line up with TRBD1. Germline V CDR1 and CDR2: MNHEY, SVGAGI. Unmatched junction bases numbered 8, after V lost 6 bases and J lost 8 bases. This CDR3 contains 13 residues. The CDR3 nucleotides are TGTGCCAGCAGCTACGACAGGGCGGGTACGCAGTATTTT. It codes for CASSYDRAGTQYF.

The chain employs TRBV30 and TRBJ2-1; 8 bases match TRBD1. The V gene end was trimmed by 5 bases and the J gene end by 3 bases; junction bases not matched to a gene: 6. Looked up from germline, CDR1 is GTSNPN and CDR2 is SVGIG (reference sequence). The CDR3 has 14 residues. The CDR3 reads CAWANGQGYNEQFF. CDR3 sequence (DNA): TGTGCCTGGGCGAATGGACAGGGCTACAATGAGCAGTTCTTC.